This TCR beta chain was retrieved from a study of beta chain features in type 1 diabetes (dated by TCRdb to 2016 to 2019). For the study in its entirety: Patients and healthy donors did not differ in mean age, gender distribution, total cell number or subset yield. Across all samples, some 110,000,000 sorted cells were examined, and cell number per subset correlated strongly with RNA yield. In the study, TCRB repertoires of sorted circulating CD4+ T cell subsets from recently diagnosed type 1 diabetes patients were compared with those of matched healthy donors. Whereas all 30 or so donors provided naive and central memory subsets, regulatory and stem cell-like memory subsets were isolated from just 8 patients and about 8 healthy donors.

A single peripheral blood draw of approximately 120 mL on average was collected from each donor into heparinised tubes. A BD FACSAria II was used to sort naive, central memory, regulatory and stem cell-like memory CD4+ T cells with a panel that included CD45RO, CCR7, CD25, CD127, CD95 and CD27. Purity was above 95% for every sorted population. PBMCs were isolated right away by Lymphoprep density gradient centrifugation and were stained directly, without culture. So that batch effects would be minimized, each experiment stained and sorted samples in pairs, pairing one healthy donor with one patient. This clone has just a few counts. Its cognate antigen has yet to be identified. No much larger clone exists at a distance of one base, and base qualities are not known. Results and caveats for the whole study, not just this receptor: PCR may preferentially amplify shorter templates, but because patient and control samples were amplified and corrected together, any resulting skew would affect both groups equally. At VDJ recombination sites, patients with type 1 diabetes made fewer insertions and deleted more nucleotides, a pattern implying thymic rearrangement abnormalities. In all four CD4+ subsets, TCRB CDR3 length was moderately but significantly shorter in type 1 diabetes patients. HLA sub-analyses involved small numbers of individuals, so any influence of HLA type on TCRB rearrangement remained unresolved. Naive, central memory and regulatory TCRB repertoires appeared to be more alike among patients than among healthy donors. Because cDNA was sequenced instead of genomic DNA, activated cells with high expression could be over-represented, although the groups did not differ in activation or CD3 levels.

The entire isolated RNA was reverse transcribed using the High Capacity cDNA Reverse Transcription Kit, and thus expressed TCRB transcripts were sequenced. Naive, central memory and regulatory T cell samples underwent deep immunoSEQ sequencing, averaging around 3.6 million total reads per sample. After sorted cells were lysed in RLT buffer, RNA was extracted with DNase-treated RNeasy Micro or Mini kits, with the choice depending on cell number. To prevent cross-contamination, each cell subset was processed individually, whereas patient and healthy donor samples were processed jointly. Using the immunoSEQ multiplex PCR, TCRB sequences were amplified from cDNA into 87-bp fragments spanning the CDR3 region. Sequencing of the amplicons was done on the Illumina HiSeq platform. Processing in the source paper ran as follows. Synthetic template baselines were used to correct PCR bias computationally, reads within Hamming distance 2 were collapsed together, and singletons that could not be merged were discarded. Reads were aligned to IMGT to assign V, D and J genes, CDR3 length, and insertions or deletions at six rearrangement sites. Clonotype counts were normalized to sorted cell number within each subset before computing true diversity and Gini coefficients with the tcR R package. The overlap coefficient, calculated on TCRB nucleotide sequences, was used to measure repertoire sharing. In its TCRdb copy, this immuneACCESS table keeps in-frame sequences only and misses some clones. Where compared with another copy, unresolved V genes explain less than half of these, and the others have no known cause. For V, J and clone size, that table is used; D and trimming come from the DNA. The sample table contains about 150,000 clones; only one count was recorded for around 10% of them. In total, the top ten clones hold around 2.1% of the sample.

This TCR derives from a man aged 18 to 29 in good health. The sequencing input was central memory CD4+ T cells from blood.

In nucleotides, the sequence is TGTGCCAGCAGCTTTGACAGGGTCAGCTCTGGGGCCAACGTCCTGACTTTC. Its translation is CASSFDRVSSGANVLTF. The chain uses TRBV7-2 and TRBJ2-6, with 7 central nucleotides matching TRBD1. The CDR3 goes from the cysteine to the phenylalanine over 17 residues. This entry keeps only the CDR3 DNA: 51 bases, framed from base 1. For CDR1 and CDR2, the germline V gene lists SGHTA and FQGNSA. The junction shows trimming of 3 bases on V and 0 bases on J, and the gene matches do not reach 5 bases of it.